The rows below give T cell receptor beta chains drawn from one sample of a study of blood T cell repertoires in COVID-19. Profiled with immunoSEQ multiplex PCR; TCRdb holds only in-frame clones, not every one. This table holds about 50,000 clones, roughly 90% found once. Sequencing was carried out using peripheral blood. These receptors were obtained from a human donor in a cohort sampled during active COVID-19. The CDR3 runs from the conserved cysteine through the conserved F or W. A D gene is named only where the DNA matches it firmly. Size tells how often a clone was seen (once, few, many) or the class of an expanded clone, and some rows leave it out.

v_gene	j_gene	d_gene	abundance	CDR3nt	CDR3aa
TRBV20-1	TRBJ2-7	.	.	TGCAGCCCATCCACTCCTTGGGAGCAGTACTTC	CSPSTPWEQYF
TRBV5-5	TRBJ1-1	.	.	TGTGCCAGCAGCTGGAGTCTCAACACTGAAGCTTTCTTT	CASSWSLNTEAFF
TRBV7-9	TRBJ2-7	.	few	TGTGCCAGCAGCTCCCTAGCGAGGGAGCAGTACTTC	CASSSLAREQYF
TRBV6-5	TRBJ1-2	TRBD1	once	TGTGCCAGTGACAGGGGATCCTTTGGCTACACCTTC	CASDRGSFGYTF
TRBV18	TRBJ2-5	TRBD2	.	TGTGCCAGCTCACTAGGAGCGGGAGTGCGGGAGACCCAGTACTTC	CASSLGAGVRETQYF
TRBV5-1	TRBJ2-2	.	.	TGCGCCAGCAGCCCCTACGTGACAAGGAACACCGGGGAGCTGTTTTTT	CASSPYVTRNTGELFF
TRBV9	TRBJ1-4	.	.	TGTGCCAGCAGCGTCTCAGGTGAAGGTGAAAAACTGTTTTTT	CASSVSGEGEKLFF
TRBV7-2	TRBJ1-1	.	.	TGTGCCAGCAGCGCAGAACAGATCGGTGAAGCTTTCTTT	CASSAEQIGEAFF
TRBV25-1	TRBJ2-7	TRBD2	.	TGTGCCAGTAGCAATAGCGGGAGTTACGAGCAGTACTTC	CASSNSGSYEQYF
TRBV19	TRBJ1-5	TRBD1	few	TGTGCCAGTAGTTTCACAGGGGGCGGCGGACAGCCCCAGCATTTT	CASSFTGGGGQPQHF
TRBV24-1	TRBJ1-4	.	.	TGTGCCACCAGTGATCGAGGTACTAATGAAAAACTGTTTTTT	CATSDRGTNEKLFF
TRBV27	TRBJ1-1	.	.	TGTGCCAGCAGTTTATCGCCCCGGTCTGAAGCTTTCTTT	CASSLSPRSEAFF
TRBV6-5	TRBJ2-3	.	.	TGTGCCAGCGAGGCCGGCGATACGCAGTATTTT	CASEAGDTQYF
TRBV19	TRBJ1-6	TRBD1	.	TGTGCCAGTAGTGATGACAGGGGGAATTCACCCCTCCACTTT	CASSDDRGNSPLHF
TRBV19	TRBJ2-7	TRBD1	.	TGTGCCAGTAGTAGAGCCTCGGGACAGTTGACCTACGAGCAGTACTTC	CASSRASGQLTYEQYF
TRBV24-1	TRBJ2-1	TRBD1	.	TGTGCCACCAGTGAGGGACAGCCTAGGGATGAGCAGTTCTTC	CATSEGQPRDEQFF
TRBV25-1	TRBJ1-1	TRBD1	.	TGTGCCAGCAGCGAGGACAGGGGGGGTGACACTGAAGCTTTCTTT	CASSEDRGGDTEAFF